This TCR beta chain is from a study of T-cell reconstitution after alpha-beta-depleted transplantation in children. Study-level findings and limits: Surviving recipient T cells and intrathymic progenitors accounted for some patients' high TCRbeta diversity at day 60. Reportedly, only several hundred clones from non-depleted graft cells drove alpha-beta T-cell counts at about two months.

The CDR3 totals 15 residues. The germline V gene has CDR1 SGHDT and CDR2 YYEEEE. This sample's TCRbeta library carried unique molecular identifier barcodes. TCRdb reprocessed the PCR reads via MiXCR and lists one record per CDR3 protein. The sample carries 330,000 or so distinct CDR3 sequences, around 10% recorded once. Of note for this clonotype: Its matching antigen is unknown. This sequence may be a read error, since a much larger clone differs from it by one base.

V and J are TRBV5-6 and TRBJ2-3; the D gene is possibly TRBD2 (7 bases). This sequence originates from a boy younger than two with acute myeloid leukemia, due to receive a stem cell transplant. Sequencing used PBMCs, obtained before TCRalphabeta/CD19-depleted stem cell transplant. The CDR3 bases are TGTGCCAGCAGGCTTTTAGGGGGGGGCACAGATACGCGGTATTTT. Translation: CASRLLGGGTDTRYF.